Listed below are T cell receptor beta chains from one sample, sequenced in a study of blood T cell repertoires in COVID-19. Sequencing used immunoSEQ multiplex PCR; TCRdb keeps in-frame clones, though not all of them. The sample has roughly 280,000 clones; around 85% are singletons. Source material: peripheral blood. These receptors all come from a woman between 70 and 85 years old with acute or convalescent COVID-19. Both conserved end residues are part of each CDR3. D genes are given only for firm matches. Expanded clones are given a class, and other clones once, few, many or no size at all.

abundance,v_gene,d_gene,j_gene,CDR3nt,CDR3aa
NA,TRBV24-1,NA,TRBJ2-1,TGTGCCACCAGCCCATCCGGTGCAGAGGATTACAATGAGCAGTTCTTC,CATSPSGAEDYNEQFF
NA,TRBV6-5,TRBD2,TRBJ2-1,TGTGCCAGCTCTCCTGGTAGCGGGGGTACGGATGAGCAGTTCTTC,CASSPGSGGTDEQFF
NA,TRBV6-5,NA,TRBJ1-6,TGTGCCAGCAGTTATGGCGACGGAAGCGGACCCCTCCACTTT,CASSYGDGSGPLHF
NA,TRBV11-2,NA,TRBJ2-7,TGTGCCAGCAGCTTGGCCCCCCATAACGAGCAGTACTTC,CASSLAPHNEQYF
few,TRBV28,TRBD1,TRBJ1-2,TGTGCCAGCAGATCGGGACAGCCGAACTATGGCTACACCTTC,CASRSGQPNYGYTF
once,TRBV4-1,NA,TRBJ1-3,TGCGCCAGCAGCCAAGATCTGGGGGGGCATTCTGGAAACACCATATATTTT,CASSQDLGGHSGNTIYF
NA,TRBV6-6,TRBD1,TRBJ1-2,TGTGCCAGCAGTTACGACAGGGGGAACTATGGCTACACCTTC,CASSYDRGNYGYTF
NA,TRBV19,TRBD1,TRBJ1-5,TGTGCCAGTAGTATAGAGGGGACAGTCTTTAGCAATCAGCCCCAGCATTTT,CASSIEGTVFSNQPQHF
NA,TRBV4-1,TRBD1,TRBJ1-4,TGCGCCAGCAGCCAAGGGGAGACAGGGCCATTACGCGAAAAACTGTTTTTT,CASSQGETGPLREKLFF
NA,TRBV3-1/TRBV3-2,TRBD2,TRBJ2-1,TGTGCCAGCAGCCAGGCTAGCGGGGGGGCAGGGAATGAGCAGTTCTTC,CASSQASGGAGNEQFF
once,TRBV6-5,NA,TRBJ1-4,TGTGCCAGCAGCGCCCGGCGAGGTGAAAAACTGTTTTTT,CASSARRGEKLFF